Listed below are T cell receptor beta chains from one sample, sequenced in a study of blood T cell repertoires in COVID-19. The data were produced by immunoSEQ multiplex PCR, yet TCRdb's version contains in-frame clones alone and is incomplete. The sample gives about 160,000 clones, about 80% of which show up once; around 20% is in the top ten. Sequencing input: peripheral blood. The receptors were sampled from a woman of 80 years or more with acute or convalescent COVID-19. Both conserved end residues are part of each CDR3. Each record gives: CDR3 protein, CDR3 DNA, V gene, J gene, D gene. D genes are given only for firm matches.

CDR3 protein: CASSSSGGNTEAFF; CDR3 DNA: TGCGCCAGCAGCTCCTCGGGGGGGAACACTGAAGCTTTCTTT; V gene: TRBV5-1; J gene: TRBJ1-1; D gene: .
CDR3 protein: CSVVRLEEGMANEKLFF; CDR3 DNA: TGCAGCGTTGTAAGGTTGGAGGAGGGGATGGCTAATGAAAAACTGTTTTTT; V gene: TRBV29-1; J gene: TRBJ1-4; D gene: .
CDR3 protein: CSVARDRASGEQYF; CDR3 DNA: TGCAGCGTAGCCCGGGACAGGGCTTCTGGCGAGCAGTACTTC; V gene: TRBV29-1; J gene: TRBJ2-7; D gene: TRBD1
CDR3 protein: CASSRMTSGRGTDTQYF; CDR3 DNA: TGTGCCAGCAGCCGCATGACTAGCGGGAGAGGAACAGATACGCAGTATTTT; V gene: TRBV13; J gene: TRBJ2-3; D gene: TRBD2
CDR3 protein: CASSNSGQTSLKDTQYF; CDR3 DNA: TGTGCCAGTAGTAATTCGGGACAGACGAGTCTGAAAGATACGCAGTATTTT; V gene: TRBV19; J gene: TRBJ2-3; D gene: TRBD1
CDR3 protein: CATSPFGNTIYF; CDR3 DNA: TGTGCCACCAGTCCCTTTGGAAACACCATATATTTT; V gene: TRBV15; J gene: TRBJ1-3; D gene: .
CDR3 protein: CASSLVGQGNSPLHF; CDR3 DNA: TGTGCCAGCAGCTTAGTCGGCCAGGGGAATTCACCCCTCCACTTT; V gene: TRBV7-2; J gene: TRBJ1-6; D gene: .
CDR3 protein: CASGFGEGTPPYEQYF; CDR3 DNA: TGTGCCAGCGGCTTTGGGGAGGGGACACCTCCCTACGAGCAGTACTTC; V gene: TRBV28; J gene: TRBJ2-7; D gene: .
CDR3 protein: CASSLENMRNTEAFF; CDR3 DNA: TGTGCCAGCAGCTTAGAGAATATGAGGAACACTGAAGCTTTCTTT; V gene: TRBV7-2; J gene: TRBJ1-1; D gene: .
CDR3 protein: CASSIEGGPTYEQYF; CDR3 DNA: TGTGCCAGTAGTATAGAAGGGGGCCCAACTTACGAGCAGTACTTC; V gene: TRBV19; J gene: TRBJ2-7; D gene: TRBD1
CDR3 protein: CASSYSTGGTAEAFF; CDR3 DNA: TGTGCCAGCAGCTACTCGACCGGGGGAACCGCTGAAGCTTTCTTT; V gene: TRBV11-2; J gene: TRBJ1-1; D gene: .